Presented here are 32 T cell receptor beta chains from one specimen sequenced in a study of T cell clonality in common variable immunodeficiency. Generated by immunoSEQ multiplex PCR, the TCRdb table keeps only in-frame clones and is missing some. The sample contains about 44,000 clones, none of them singletons. Sequencing input: peripheral blood mononuclear cells. These receptor sequences come from a person between 18 and 70 years old in good health.

This clone was seen ten or more times. The CDR3 is cut off 3 residues early in the read; its end comes from the germline J gene. V is TRBV9 and J is TRBJ1-1, with 7 positions matching TRBD1. CDR3 length: 13 amino acids. The germline CDR1 and CDR2 sequences are SGDLS and YYNGEE. V shed 6 bases and J 1 base; nucleotides not matched to a gene: 3. The CDR3 protein is CASKRQGNTEAFF. The covered CDR3 bases are TGTGCCAGCAAAAGACAGGGGAACACTGAA.

This clone was found many times. The read stops 3 residues short of the end of the CDR3; the missing end is completed from the germline J gene. The V and J genes are TRBV7-9 and TRBJ1-2; D is unclear. Germline V gene lookup returns CDR1 SEHNR and CDR2 FQNEAQ (reference sequence). Trimming shortened V by 4 bases and J by 4 bases, and 13 bases separated the two germline ends. This CDR3 spans 14 amino acids. The CDR3: CASSSVEGGYGYTF. The sequenced CDR3 bases are TGTGCCAGCAGCTCGGTTGAGGGTGGCTATGGC.

This clone was picked up a small number of times. CDR3 protein: CASSEKGTSNQPQHF. Incomplete CDR3 DNA: TGCGCCAGCAGTGAGAAAGGTACGAGCAATCAGCCC. The rearrangement links TRBV10-2 to TRBJ1-5; D ambiguous. The CDR3 goes on 3 residues after the read ends, and that part is filled in from the germline J gene. Germline V lookup: CDR1 WSHSY, CDR2 SAAADI. The CDR3 loop spans 15 amino acids. Trimming left V 2 bases short and J 1 base short, with 9 bases between.

This clone was seen many times. The CDR3 end falls 3 residues outside the read, so it is completed with the germline J gene. The rearrangement uses TRBV2 and TRBJ1-1, with TRBD1 identical over 8 bases. With 10 bases clipped from V and 1 base from J, the junction kept 11 bases outside the gene matches. Germline CDR1 reads SNHLY; CDR2 reads FYNNEI. This CDR3 comprises 15 residues. CDR3 in amino acids: CATSGQGMGNTEAFF. The CDR3 bases that were read are TGTGCCACTTCTGGACAGGGCATGGGGAACACTGAA.

This clone was seen ten or more times. The read ends 3 residues before the CDR3 terminus; that terminus is restored from the germline J gene. The rearrangement uses TRBV2 and TRBJ1-5; D not resolved. Germline V gene data show CDR1 as SNHLY and CDR2 as FYNNEI. Trimming cost V 6 bases and J 2 bases, with 5 bases left between them. There are 12 residues in the CDR3. CDR3 bases read: TGTGCCAGCAGGAGGGGCAATCAGCCC. It yields the protein CASRRGNQP. The entire CDR3 sequence reads CASRRGNQPQHF.

In its sample, this clone was seen many times. The read terminates 3 residues ahead of where the CDR3 ends, so the germline J gene completes it. The chain couples TRBV5-1 to TRBJ2-2; TRBD2 agrees at 7 bases. The CDR3 consists of 17 residues. Germline V gene lookup returns CDR1 SGHRS and CDR2 YFSETQ. J gave up 0 bases and V 5 bases, and 10 bases lay outside the gene matches. The DNA read from the CDR3 is TGCGCCAGCAGTCCACTAGCGCTATCCGCGAACACCGGGGAG. Its protein is CASSPLALSANTGE. The whole CDR3 reads CASSPLALSANTGELFF.

This clone was recorded at least ten times. The CDR3 end lies 3 residues beyond the end of the read and is filled in from the germline J gene. The V and J genes are TRBV20-1 and TRBJ2-2; a weak D match, TRBD2 (6 bases). CDR1 and CDR2 from the germline V gene are DFQATT and SNEGSKA (reference sequence). This CDR3 region has 12 residues. Deletions cut 0 bases from V and 7 bases from J, with 6 bases between. CDR3 in amino acids: CSARERGGELFF. CDR3 bases read: TGCAGTGCTAGAGAGCGGGGCGGGGAG.

The table lists this clone with many counts. With the read ending 3 residues before the CDR3 end, the germline J gene is used to fill in that end. The gene calls are TRBV7-3 and TRBJ2-3, with a possible D match to TRBD1 (6 bases). V was shortened by 3 bases and J by 5 bases, with 12 bases between the two germline ends. The V gene's germline CDR1 is SGHTA and CDR2 FQGTGA. The CDR3 consists of 14 residues. The CDR3 protein is CASSLSGAGDTQYF. The part of the CDR3 DNA that was read is TGTGCCAGCAGCTTGTCAGGGGCGGGAGATACG.

Many counts were recorded for this clone. The observed sequence ends 3 residues before the CDR3 terminus, with the missing tail filled in from the germline J gene. This chain uses TRBV6-1 with TRBJ1-2, with D uncertain. The V end was cut by 2 bases, the J end by 5 bases, with 18 bases between. CDR3 length equals 16 residues. Per germline, CDR1 MNHNS and CDR2 SASEGT. The CDR3 bases that were read are TGTGCCAGCAGTGAAAGGGCTTCCCTCCGCCCTTATGGC. It specifies CASSERASLRPYG. The complete CDR3 reads CASSERASLRPYGYTF.

This clone was recorded many times. The CDR3 end falls 3 residues outside the read, so it is completed with the germline J gene. The J gene is TRBJ1-5, the V gene TRBV6-2 or TRBV6-3; maybe TRBD1 (6 bases). Germline values: CDR1 MNHEY, CDR2 SVGEGT. The CDR3 totals 14 residues. V lost 7 bases, J lost 5 bases, and 15 bases lay in between. The CDR3 is CASKIRGVDQPQHF. The covered CDR3 bases are TGTGCCAGCAAAATCAGGGGAGTCGATCAGCCC.

This clone has at least ten counts. The read gets to within 3 residues of the CDR3 end, and the germline J gene fills in the rest. The V and J genes are TRBV7-2 and TRBJ1-2; D may be TRBD1 (5 bases). In germline, CDR1 is SGHTA, CDR2 FQGNSA. This CDR3 contains 14 residues. V was cut by 4 bases and J by 5 bases, with 14 bases left in between. Here the CDR3 reads CASSSGTGTYGYTF. CDR3 DNA (partial): TGTGCCAGCAGCTCCGGAACAGGCACTTATGGC.

At least ten counts were recorded for this clone. The read gets to within 3 residues of the CDR3 end, and the germline J gene fills in the rest. The gene calls are TRBV19 and TRBJ1-5; D possibly corresponds to TRBD1 (5 bases). Germline CDR1 and CDR2: LNHDA and SQIVND (reference sequence). This CDR3 has 15 residues. Trimming removed 11 bases at V and 4 bases at J, with 21 bases between. CDR3 DNA, as far as it was read: TGTGCCCCAGGAACCCGTGGGGCGCGAAATCAGCCC. This sequence encodes CAPGTRGARNQP. The full CDR3 protein is CAPGTRGARNQPQHF.

This clone occurred many times. The read terminates 3 residues ahead of where the CDR3 ends, so the germline J gene completes it. The rearrangement links TRBV27 to TRBJ1-4; D possibly corresponds to TRBD1 (5 bases). This CDR3 has 21 amino acids. The germline V gene encodes CDR1 MNHEY and CDR2 SMNVEV (reference sequence). V lost 1 base, J lost 4 bases, and 28 bases lay in between. The CDR3 spells CASSLFWRSPDGARDNEKLFF. The CDR3 DNA, read in part, is TGTGCCAGCAGTTTATTTTGGCGTAGCCCGGATGGGGCGAGAGATAATGAAAAA.

The sample holds many counts of this clone. The sequenced fragment ends 3 residues before the CDR3 boundary, so the rest is inferred from the germline J gene. This chain connects TRBV2 to TRBJ2-3; no clear D. Germline V gene data show CDR1 as SNHLY and CDR2 as FYNNEI. Trimming left V 7 bases short and J 0 bases short, with 8 bases between. This CDR3 contains 13 residues. CDR3 DNA, as far as it was read: TGTGCCAGCATCTTCGGTAGCACAGATACG. This gives the protein CASIFGSTDT. The full CDR3 protein reads CASIFGSTDTQYF.

This clone is classed as medium-sized. With the read ending 3 residues before the CDR3 end, the germline J gene is used to fill in that end. V gene TRBV5-1 combines with J gene TRBJ1-1; D might be TRBD1 (6 bases). Trimming pared 0 bases from V and 0 bases from J, leaving 6 bases between. The germline gives CDR1 SGHRS, CDR2 YFSETQ. The CDR3 is 14 residues long. The sequenced part of the CDR3 DNA is TGCGCCAGCAGCTTGGGGACAGTGAACACTGAA. Protein: CASSLGTVNTE. The whole CDR3 protein reads CASSLGTVNTEAFF.

The sample holds many counts of this clone. Read data end 3 residues before the CDR3 end; the end is taken from the germline J gene. The chain has TRBV7-3 and TRBJ1-6; D is unclear. This CDR3 region has 15 residues. Per the germline V gene, CDR1 is SGHTA and CDR2 is FQGTGA. V was cut by 1 base and J by 6 bases, with 10 bases left in between. The CDR3 loop reads CASSLSDRGNSPLHF. The DNA read from the CDR3 is TGTGCCAGCAGCTTAAGTGATCGCGGTAATTCACCC.

Many counts were recorded for this clone. The read gets to within 3 residues of the CDR3 end, and the germline J gene fills in the rest. The chain joins TRBV6-2 or TRBV6-3 to TRBJ2-1, with TRBD2 matching over 7 bases. Germline V gives CDR1 MNHEY, CDR2 SVGEGT. The CDR3 has 15 residues. V lost 8 bases and J lost 9; bases outside the gene matches: 16. CDR3 protein: CASRYQGTGGTEQFF. The CDR3 bases that were read are TGTGCCAGCCGCTATCAAGGGACCGGGGGGACTGAG.

In its sample, this clone was seen many times. The read ends 3 residues before the CDR3 terminus; that terminus is restored from the germline J gene. The chain joins TRBV11-3 to TRBJ2-2; 7 bases match TRBD2. The CDR3 is 15 amino acids. Germline trimming cut 6 bases from V and 1 base from J; bases unmatched to any gene: 5. The germline V gene has CDR1 SGHNT and CDR2 YENEEA. The CDR3 reads CASSPGLLNTGELFF. The CDR3 bases that were read are TGTGCCAGCAGTCCGGGACTATTGAACACCGGGGAG.

This clone came up many times. The CDR3 extends 3 residues past the end of the read, so its final part is completed from the germline J gene. The chain recombines TRBV20-1 with TRBJ1-5; 10 bases line up with TRBD1. CDR3 length: 14 residues. Trimming at V came to 4 bases and at J to 6 bases, leaving 6 bases not matched to a gene. The germline V gene has CDR1 DFQATT and CDR2 SNEGSKA (reference sequence). The CDR3 DNA, read in part, is TGCAGTGCTAAGACAGGGGGCGCGTCTCAGCCC. Translation: CSAKTGGASQP. The complete CDR3 reads CSAKTGGASQPQHF.

This clone has a count of ten or more. Coverage ceases 3 residues before the CDR3 finishes, and the germline J gene fills in the end. The V call is TRBV5-4, the J call TRBJ2-5; 9 bases are shared with TRBD2. This CDR3 contains 16 residues. With 7 bases clipped from V and 1 base from J, the junction kept 11 bases outside the gene matches. The V gene's germline CDR1 is SGHNT and CDR2 YYREEE (reference sequence). Incomplete CDR3 DNA: TGTGCCAGCCACGGGCGGGGGGGCGGCGTCCAAGAGACC. This translates into CASHGRGGGVQET. The whole CDR3 sequence reads CASHGRGGGVQETQYF. Full variable domain (outside the CDR3, taken from reference TRBV5-4 and TRBJ2-5): ETGVTQSPTHLIKTRGQQVTLRCSSQSGHNTVSWYQQALGQGPQFIFQYYREEENGRGNFPPRFSGLQFPNYSSELNVNALELDDSALYLCASHGRGGGVQETQYFGPGTRLLVL.

There are many counts of this clone. The sequenced CDR3 bases are TGCGCCAGCAGCCAACTCCGCCCAGGCCTCATCAACACAGATACG. This sequence encodes CASSQLRPGLINTDT. The CDR3 as a whole reads CASSQLRPGLINTDTQYF. The chain links TRBV4-1 to TRBJ2-3; D is undetermined. Coverage ceases 3 residues before the CDR3 finishes, and the germline J gene fills in the end. In germline, CDR1 is MGHRA, CDR2 YSYEKL. The CDR3 contains 18 residues. V was cut by 2 bases and J by 2 bases, with 20 bases left in between.

Within the sample, this clone is medium-sized. With the read ending 3 residues before the CDR3 end, the germline J gene is used to fill in that end. This chain connects TRBV4-2 to TRBJ2-7; 16 bases agree with TRBD2. J was trimmed by 4 bases and V by 4 bases; bases with no gene match: 16. The germline CDR1 and CDR2 sequences are LGHNA and YNFKEQ. The CDR3 covers 20 residues. The CDR3 spells CASSLPTGTSGGAVDYEQYF. The CDR3 DNA, read in part, is TGTGCCAGCAGCCTACCCACCGGGACTAGCGGGGGGGCCGTCGATTACGAG.

There are many counts of this clone. The read falls 3 residues short of the CDR3 end, and the missing part is taken from the germline J gene. This chain links TRBV18 with TRBJ1-2; 8 nucleotides line up with TRBD1. Germline CDR1 KGHSH, CDR2 LQKENI. The V gene end was trimmed by 6 bases and the J gene end by 7 bases; junction bases not matched to a gene: 10. The length of the CDR3 is 14 residues. CDR3 sequence: CASSRGQGQGGYTF. The CDR3 DNA, read in part, is TGTGCCAGCTCGAGAGGACAGGGTCAGGGTGGC. Complete variable domain (other parts from reference TRBV18 and TRBJ1-2): NAGVMQNPRHLVRRRGQEARLRCSPMKGHSHVYWYRQLPEEGLKFMVYLQKENIIDESGMPKERFSAEFPKEGPSILRIQQVVRGDSAAYFCASSRGQGQGGYTFGSGTRLTVV.

This clone was recorded many times. The read halts 3 residues ahead of the CDR3 end, with the missing end drawn from the germline J gene. The chain employs TRBV19 and TRBJ1-4; possibly TRBD1 for D (6 bases). Germline V CDR1 and CDR2: LNHDA, SQIVND (reference sequence). CDR3 length equals 13 residues. Trimming removed 7 bases from V and 7 bases from J, with 13 bases in between. The CDR3 region is CASTSFRGEKLFF. Partial CDR3 DNA: TGTGCCAGTACCTCCTTCAGGGGTGAAAAA.

This clone was detected ten times or more. The CDR3 is cut off 3 residues early in the read; its end comes from the germline J gene. V usage is TRBV28 and J usage is TRBJ2-7; tentatively, D is TRBD2 (7 bases). Germline V gene data show CDR1 as MDHEN and CDR2 as SYDVKM. Trimming stripped 6 bases from V and 5 bases from J, with 17 bases between. This CDR3 spans 14 amino acids. The covered CDR3 bases are TGTGCCAGCAGCCCACTGGGGGGGGCGGACGAG. It yields the protein CASSPLGGADE. The CDR3, in full, reads CASSPLGGADEQYF.

This clone was detected ten times or more. The read stops 3 residues short of the end of the CDR3; the missing end is completed from the germline J gene. The rearrangement joins TRBV6-2 or TRBV6-3 to TRBJ1-1, with TRBD1 identical over 9 bases. The ends lost 2 bases at V and 3 bases at J; junction bases unmatched: 1. The CDR3 runs 14 residues. Looked up from germline, CDR1 is MNHEY and CDR2 is SVGEGT. The CDR3 loop is CASSYDRGDTEAFF. The part of the CDR3 DNA that was read is TGTGCCAGCAGTTACGACAGGGGGGACACTGAA.

This clone appeared many times. The CDR3: CASSNRQASYNEQFF. Incomplete CDR3 DNA: TGTGCCAGTAGTAACCGACAGGCAAGCTACAATGAG. The genes are TRBV19 and TRBJ2-1; the D gene is possibly TRBD1 (6 bases). The observed sequence ends 3 residues before the CDR3 terminus, with the missing tail filled in from the germline J gene. This CDR3 has 15 amino acids. CDR1 LNHDA and CDR2 SQIVND come from the germline V gene (reference sequence). Trimming removed 4 bases at V and 3 bases at J, with 13 bases between.

This clone was observed a handful of times. Read data end 3 residues before the CDR3 end; the end is taken from the germline J gene. The rearrangement joins TRBV7-2 to TRBJ2-1; 13 bases are a match to TRBD2. From germline, CDR1 is SGHTA and CDR2 FQGNSA. This CDR3 region has 15 residues. After removal of 6 bases from V and 8 bases from J, the junction contained 7 bases not matched to a gene. The chain's CDR3 is CASRTSGGVEYEQFF. The CDR3 bases that were read are TGTGCCAGCAGAACTAGCGGGGGGGTTGAATATGAG.

Many counts were recorded for this clone. The missing CDR3 end, 3 residues past where the read stops, is filled in from the germline J gene. The chain is built from TRBV5-1 and TRBJ2-3, with TRBD1 as a possible D gene (6 bases). In germline, CDR1 is SGHRS, CDR2 YFSETQ. The CDR3 has 14 amino acids. Trimming left V 0 bases short and J 3 bases short, with 8 bases between. CDR3 in amino acids: CASSLVTGTDTQYF. The DNA read from the CDR3 is TGCGCCAGCAGCTTGGTAACAGGGACAGATACG.

In its sample, this clone was seen many times. With the read ending 3 residues before the CDR3 end, the germline J gene is used to fill in that end. The chain has TRBV27 and TRBJ2-1, with 7 bases fitting TRBD2. Losses at the gene ends were 7 bases for V and 3 bases for J; bases not matched to a gene: 9. The CDR3 runs 15 residues. The germline gives CDR1 MNHEY, CDR2 SMNVEV (reference sequence). CDR3 sequence: CASKNPGDYYNEQFF. Incomplete CDR3 DNA: TGTGCCAGCAAAAACCCGGGGGACTACTACAATGAG.

This clone was counted at least ten times. CDR3 DNA, as far as it was read: TGTGCCAGCAGCCCACAGGGAAAAGCTGGC. This sequence encodes CASSPQGKAG. The whole CDR3 reads CASSPQGKAGYTF. The genes are TRBV7-2 and TRBJ1-2; TRBD1 might be the D (6 bases). Read data end 3 residues before the CDR3 end; the end is taken from the germline J gene. CDR1 is SGHTA and CDR2 is FQGNSA in the germline V gene. The length of the CDR3 is 13 residues. V shed 5 bases and J shed 7 bases, with 14 bases lying between them.

This clone was seen repeatedly, ten times or more. The read comes to an end 3 residues before the CDR3 does, leaving the germline J gene to fill in the end. This chain links TRBV4-1 with TRBJ2-7; 7 bases agree with TRBD2. The V segment lost 2 bases and the J segment 1 base; nucleotides outside the gene matches: 11. Germline CDR1 reads MGHRA; CDR2 reads YSYEKL. The CDR3 consists of 17 residues. This CDR3 is CASSQSLGGGYSYEQYF. The sequenced part of the CDR3 DNA is TGCGCCAGCAGCCAAAGCTTGGGCGGGGGTTATTCCTACGAG.